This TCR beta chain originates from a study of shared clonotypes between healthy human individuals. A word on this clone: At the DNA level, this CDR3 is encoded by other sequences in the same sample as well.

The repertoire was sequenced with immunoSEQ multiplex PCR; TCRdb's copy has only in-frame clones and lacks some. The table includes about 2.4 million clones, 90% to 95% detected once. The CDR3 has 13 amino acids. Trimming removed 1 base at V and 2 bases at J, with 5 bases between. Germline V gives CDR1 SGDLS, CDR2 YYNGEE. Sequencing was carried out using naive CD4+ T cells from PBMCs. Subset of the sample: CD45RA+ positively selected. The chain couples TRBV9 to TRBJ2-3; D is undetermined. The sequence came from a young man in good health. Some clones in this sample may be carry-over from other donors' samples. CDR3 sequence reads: CASSVSITDTQYF. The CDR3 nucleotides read TGTGCCAGCAGCGTATCTATCACAGATACGCAGTATTTT.